The 31 T cell receptor beta chains listed next were all sequenced from one sample in a study of blood T cell repertoires in COVID-19. The method was immunoSEQ multiplex PCR; TCRdb's version includes in-frame clones alone and lacks a portion of them. Seen here are a few hundred thousand clones, roughly 85% observed once, and the top ten hold less than 5%. Sequenced material: PBMCs or T cells enriched from blood (not recorded which). All receptors come from a woman between 40 and 50 years old with acute COVID-19.

The chain employs TRBV6-5 and TRBJ2-2; no firm D call. V was cut by 0 bases and J by 5 bases, with 7 bases left in between. Germline CDR1 reads MNHEY; CDR2 reads SVGAGI. The CDR3 runs 14 residues. As DNA, the CDR3 is TGTGCCAGCAGTTACTCGCATAGTACCGGGGAGCTGTTTTTT. Protein product: CASSYSHSTGELFF.

The chain joins TRBV7-9 to TRBJ2-4, with 9 bases matching TRBD2. The CDR3 spans 15 residues. CDR1 and CDR2 from the germline V gene are SEHNR and FQNEAQ (reference sequence). J lost 7 bases, V lost 2 bases, and 6 bases had no gene match. CDR3: CASSLTASGENIQYF. The DNA of the CDR3 is TGTGCCAGCAGCTTAACGGCTAGCGGGGAGAACATTCAGTACTTC.

As to this clone: The junction departs from germline at one end; a sequencing error may be responsible. The genes are TRBV27 and TRBJ2-1; D is undetermined. This CDR3 spans 15 amino acids. CDR1 and CDR2 from the germline V gene are MNHEY and SMNVEV (reference sequence). The CDR3 DNA follows: TGTGCCAGCAGTATATCGGGTTACGGGTACAATGAGCAGTTCTTC. Translating gives CASSISGYGYNEQFF.

The V gene is TRBV6-9, the J gene TRBJ2-5, with a weak D call TRBD2 (6 bases). The germline V gene encodes CDR1 MNHGY and CDR2 SVAAGI. V was cut by 6 bases and J by 1 base, with 9 bases left in between. The CDR3 loop spans 13 amino acids. CDR3 amino acids: CASSRDSQETQYF. In DNA, the CDR3 is TGTGCCAGCAGCCGGGACTCCCAAGAGACCCAGTACTTC.

The rearrangement links TRBV11-2 to TRBJ2-7; a possible D gene is TRBD1 (5 bases). V dropped 4 bases and J dropped 5 bases, with 15 bases sitting between them. Looked up from germline, CDR1 is SGHAT and CDR2 is FQNNGV. CDR3 length: 14 amino acids. CDR3 coding DNA: TGTGCCAGCAGCTCCTGGGGCGGCGAGAACGAGCAGTACTTC. Translated, it gives CASSSWGGENEQYF.

This clone was seen a single time. This sequence joins TRBV5-6 and TRBJ2-1, with 13 bases matching TRBD2. V shed 2 bases and J 0 bases; nucleotides not matched to a gene: 5. This CDR3 spans 18 amino acids. Germline CDR1 reads SGHDT; CDR2 reads YYEEEE. The CDR3 DNA follows: TGTGCCAGCAGCTTCTTGGGACTAGCGGGGAGCTCCTACAATGAGCAGTTCTTC. It is translated as CASSFLGLAGSSYNEQFF. The whole variable domain, remainder taken from reference TRBV5-6 and TRBJ2-1, is DAGVTQSPTHLIKTRGQQVTLRCSPKSGHDTVSWYQQALGQGPQFIFQYYEEEERQRGNFPDRFSGHQFPNYSSELNVNALLLGDSALYLCASSFLGLAGSSYNEQFFGPGTRLTVL.

The rearrangement joins TRBV29-1 to TRBJ2-2, with no clear D. The V gene lost 2 bases and the J gene lost 2 bases, with 9 bases spanning the gap. CDR3 length: 14 amino acids. Looked up from germline, CDR1 is SQVTM and CDR2 is ANQGSEA. Here the CDR3 reads CSVEPGRNTGELFF. CDR3 coding DNA: TGCAGCGTTGAACCAGGCCGTAACACCGGGGAGCTGTTTTTT.

The chain links TRBV27 to TRBJ2-7, with 7 bases aligning to TRBD2. The ends lost 6 bases at V and 9 bases at J; junction bases unmatched: 14. The germline CDR1 and CDR2 sequences are MNHEY and SMNVEV (reference sequence). This CDR3 spans 14 amino acids. Here the CDR3 DNA reads TGTGCCAGCAGCCGGGCTAGCGGAACCCTGGGGCAGTACTTC. Its translation: CASSRASGTLGQYF.

This chain joins TRBV3-1 (or the pseudogene TRBV3-2) and TRBJ2-3; possibly TRBD2 for D (5 bases). V gave up 2 bases and J gave up 3 bases, with 12 bases separating them. The germline V gene has CDR1 LGHDT and CDR2 YNNKEL (reference sequence). The CDR3 length is 15 residues. CDR3 sequence reads: CASSQLALGTDTQYF. In DNA form, the CDR3 reads TGTGCCAGCAGCCAACTAGCTCTGGGGACAGATACGCAGTATTTT.

This chain connects TRBV2 to TRBJ1-4; D possibly corresponds to TRBD1 (5 bases). Germline V gives CDR1 SNHLY, CDR2 FYNNEI. V was trimmed by 5 bases and J by 4 bases, leaving 11 bases between them. The CDR3 runs to 14 residues. The CDR3 is CASSRGLSNEKLFF. CDR3 bases: TGTGCCAGCAGTCGGGGGTTAAGTAATGAAAAACTGTTTTTT.

The chain uses TRBV11-2 and TRBJ2-7, with TRBD1 identical over 8 bases. The CDR3 covers 17 residues. V dropped 2 bases and J dropped 6; count of bases not matched to a gene: 15. The germline V gene encodes CDR1 SGHAT and CDR2 FQNNGV. The CDR3, as DNA: TGTGCCAGCAGCTTAAGACTATCTGACAGGGGATCTTCCGAGCAGTACTTC. Its translation: CASSLRLSDRGSSEQYF.

V and J are TRBV5-1 and TRBJ2-1; possible D gene TRBD2, 5 bases. Per germline, CDR1 SGHRS and CDR2 YFSETQ. The CDR3 is made up of 12 amino acids. V shed 0 bases and J shed 9 bases, with 7 bases lying between them. In nucleotides, the CDR3 is TGCGCCAGCAGCTTGGATGGGAGTGAGCAGTTCTTC. This translates into CASSLDGSEQFF.

This clone has only one observation. J is TRBJ1-6 and V is TRBV2; a possible D gene is TRBD1 (5 bases). This CDR3 has 14 residues. Germline-derived CDR1 and CDR2 are SNHLY and FYNNEI. The V and J ends lost 3 bases and 7 bases respectively, with 10 bases between them. The CDR3 bases are TGTGCCAGCAGTGACCAGGGTTTGAATTCACCCCTCCACTTT. Amino acid sequence: CASSDQGLNSPLHF.

This clone occurred once. V gene TRBV6-5 combines with J gene TRBJ2-7; TRBD2 aligns across 10 bases. J lost 0 bases, V lost 7 bases, and 3 bases had no gene match. The CDR3 consists of 14 residues. Germline V gene sequence: CDR1 MNHEY, CDR2 SVGAGI. CDR3: CASTSSGSSYEQYF. The CDR3 DNA is TGTGCCAGCACCTCTAGCGGGAGCTCCTACGAGCAGTACTTC.

The chain combines TRBV19 with TRBJ1-5; D gene unclear. Between the trimmed V and J ends, which lost 4 bases and 4 bases, there was a span of 14 bases. Germline CDR1 is LNHDA and CDR2 is SQIVND (reference sequence). The CDR3 sequence is 15 residues long. The CDR3 DNA reads TGTGCCAGTAGTACGGTCTCTACGGGGAATCAGCCCCAGCATTTT. It translates to CASSTVSTGNQPQHF.

The V call is TRBV13, the J call TRBJ1-5, with 7 bases that match TRBD1. The CDR3 runs 14 residues. Per the germline V gene, CDR1 is PRHDT and CDR2 is FYEKMQ (reference sequence). Losses at the gene ends were 0 bases for V and 7 bases for J; bases not matched to a gene: 3. The CDR3 nucleotides read TGTGCCAGCAGCTTAGGCACAGGGGACCAGCCCCAGCATTTT. It encodes CASSLGTGDQPQHF.

This chain links TRBV4-1 with TRBJ2-2; TRBD2 matches at 16 bases. CDR3 length: 20 amino acids. The J segment lost 7 bases and the V segment lost 4 bases, leaving 15 bases of the junction unmatched. Germline V CDR1 and CDR2: MGHRA, YSYEKL. CDR3 DNA: TGCGCCAGCAGCCCTAGACATCCGGGACTAGCGGGAGGGCTGGTCGGGGAGCTGTTTTTT. Protein sequence: CASSPRHPGLAGGLVGELFF.

The chain employs TRBV28 and TRBJ1-1; 8 bases are a match to TRBD1. This CDR3 has 13 residues. Looked up from germline, CDR1 is MDHEN and CDR2 is SYDVKM. V lost 7 bases, J lost 5 bases, and 6 bases stayed unmatched. DNA for the CDR3: TGTGCCAGCACCTGGACAGGGAGGACTGAAGCTTTCTTT. Its protein is CASTWTGRTEAFF.

The rearrangement uses TRBV5-1 and TRBJ2-1; D is perhaps TRBD2 (5 bases). Germline-derived CDR1 and CDR2 are SGHRS and YFSETQ. V lost 1 base and J 1 base, leaving 9 bases between the germline ends. CDR3 length equals 15 residues. This CDR3 reads CASSLSGVSYNEQFF. The CDR3 region has the DNA TGCGCCAGCAGCTTGTCCGGGGTGTCCTACAATGAGCAGTTCTTC.

The chain uses TRBV11-3 and TRBJ1-2, with 8 bases lining up with TRBD1. V lost 5 bases to trimming and J lost 4 bases; unmatched junction nucleotides: 9. This CDR3 region has 15 residues. Germline V gene sequence: CDR1 SGHNT, CDR2 YENEEA. CDR3 amino acids: CASSLDRDSSYGYTF. The CDR3 coding sequence is TGTGCCAGCAGCCTGGACAGGGATTCTTCCTATGGCTACACCTTC.

This chain uses TRBV12-3 or TRBV12-4 with TRBJ1-4, with D unresolved. V dropped 1 base and J dropped 15 bases, with 12 bases sitting between them. There are 12 residues in the CDR3. CDR3 nucleotide sequence: TGTGCCAGCAGTTTAGGGCCCAGGCTGATGTTTTTT. This translates into CASSLGPRLMFF.

The chain has TRBV19 and TRBJ1-2; 9 nucleotides align to TRBD1. The CDR3 spans 16 residues. CDR1 and CDR2 (germline): LNHDA, SQIVND (reference sequence). V was pared by 4 bases and J by 8 bases, with 14 bases of the junction left unmatched. The CDR3 region has the DNA TGTGCCAGTAGTACTCGACCGGGACAGGGTTTAGGGGGCTACACCTTC. Encoded protein: CASSTRPGQGLGGYTF.

The J gene is TRBJ2-1, the V gene TRBV5-4, with 9 bases aligning to TRBD2. The CDR3 totals 16 residues. Unmatched junction bases numbered 9, after V lost 1 base and J lost 7 bases. From germline, CDR1 is SGHNT and CDR2 YYREEE (reference sequence). In nucleotides, the CDR3 is TGTGCCAGCAGCTTGTCCAGCGGGAGGCCCGATAATGAGCAGTTCTTC. This codes for CASSLSSGRPDNEQFF.

This clone was seen only once. The chain links TRBV28 to TRBJ2-1; TRBD2 matches at 7 bases. This CDR3 is built from 15 residues. With 8 bases clipped from V and 3 bases from J, the junction kept 10 bases outside the gene matches. Germline V gives CDR1 MDHEN, CDR2 SYDVKM. The CDR3 region is CASYTRAGVYNEQFF. Here the CDR3 DNA reads TGTGCCAGCTATACAAGGGCGGGAGTCTACAATGAGCAGTTCTTC.

The rearrangement links TRBV7-8 to TRBJ1-2, with D perhaps TRBD1 (6 bases). This CDR3 region has 17 residues. Germline V gene sequence: CDR1 SGHVS, CDR2 FQNEAQ. Trimming pared 1 base from V and 0 bases from J, leaving 15 bases between. CDR3 in amino acids: CASSLEGGGFTNYGYTF. The DNA of the CDR3 is TGTGCCAGCAGCTTAGAGGGAGGGGGGTTTACTAACTATGGCTACACCTTC. The variable domain in full, completed from reference TRBV7-8 and TRBJ1-2, reads GAGVSQSPRYKVAKRGQDVALRCDPISGHVSLFWYQQALGQGPEFLTYFQNEAQLDKSGLPSDRFFAERPEGSVSTLKIQRTQQEDSAVYLCASSLEGGGFTNYGYTFGSGTRLTVV.

The rearrangement joins TRBV6-2 or TRBV6-3 to TRBJ2-1, with 9 bases lining up with TRBD2. CDR3 size: 16 residues. The germline CDR1 and CDR2 sequences are MNHEY and SVGEGT. V shed 6 bases and J 8 bases; nucleotides not matched to a gene: 14. CDR3 nucleotides: TGTGCCAGCAGCCCCCTCATAGCGGGAGTGGGCCATGAGCAGTTCTTC. Amino acid sequence: CASSPLIAGVGHEQFF.

The V gene is TRBV21-1, the J gene TRBJ2-7; TRBD1, as called in the table, went unchecked against the DNA. TRBV21-1 is flagged as a pseudogene. This CDR3 region has 16 residues. For the CDR3, the DNA is TGTGCCAGCAGCAAAGCGGGCGACAGGCATTTTTACGAGCAGTACTTC. Amino acid sequence: CASSKAGDRHFYEQYF.

The genes are TRBV28 and TRBJ1-5, with 8 bases lining up with TRBD1. Germline CDR1 MDHEN, CDR2 SYDVKM. CDR3 length: 13 amino acids. Germline trimming cut 11 bases from V and 4 bases from J; bases unmatched to any gene: 7. CDR3 coding DNA: TGTGCCTCCGACAGGGGCGTTAATCAGCCCCAGCATTTT. Translating it yields CASDRGVNQPQHF.

The chain couples TRBV27 to TRBJ2-7; unclear D gene. V shed 3 bases and J shed 3 bases, with 9 bases lying between them. The CDR3 is 13 amino acids. Looked up from germline, CDR1 is MNHEY and CDR2 is SMNVEV (reference sequence). The chain's CDR3 is CASSFLNSYEQYF. For the CDR3, the DNA is TGTGCCAGCAGTTTCCTGAATAGCTACGAGCAGTACTTC.

V usage is TRBV19 and J usage is TRBJ1-3, with 7 nucleotides matching TRBD1. The germline CDR1 and CDR2 sequences are LNHDA and SQIVND (reference sequence). J gave up 6 bases and V 7 bases, and 6 bases lay outside the gene matches. The CDR3 is 13 amino acids. This CDR3 is CASNGGGPNTIYF. The CDR3 nucleotides read TGTGCCAGTAATGGAGGGGGCCCAAACACCATATATTTT. Full variable domain (rest looked up from reference TRBV19 and TRBJ1-3): DGGITQSPKYLFRKEGQNVTLSCEQNLNHDAMYWYRQDPGQGLRLIYYSQIVNDFQKGDIAEGYSVSREKKESFPLTVTSAQKNPTAFYLCASNGGGPNTIYFGEGSWLTVV.

Only a few counts were recorded for this clone. The V and J genes are TRBV13 and TRBJ2-7; TRBD1 aligns across 7 bases. The CDR3 totals 14 residues. CDR1 PRHDT and CDR2 FYEKMQ come from the germline V gene (reference sequence). V was clipped by 3 bases and J by 2 bases; unmatched bases: 4. CDR3 DNA sequence: TGTGCCAGCAGCTTGTCCGGGACAGCCTACGAGCAGTACTTC. This codes for CASSLSGTAYEQYF.